These T cell receptor beta chains were read from a single sample in a study of identifying expanded T cells in peripheral blood. The assay was immunoSEQ multiplex PCR, and TCRdb's table has in-frame clones only and misses some. The sample records 50,000 to 60,000 clones, under 85% being singletons. Material for sequencing was blood. The origin of the receptors is a person aged 18-70 years in good health. The CDR3 runs from the conserved cysteine through the conserved F or W. The D gene is left open where the match is weak. For some rows the clone size is stated as once, few or many, or as a class when expanded; others skip it.

D gene: NA
J gene: TRBJ1-1
clone size: NA
V gene: TRBV5-1
CDR3 DNA: TGCGCCAGCAGCCGGACCGGGCCTCAGAACATTGAAGCTTTCTTT
CDR3 protein: CASSRTGPQNIEAFF

D gene: NA
J gene: TRBJ1-1
clone size: NA
V gene: TRBV7-8
CDR3 DNA: TGTGCCAGCAGCTTATCTGGGGCCACTGAAGCTTTCTTT
CDR3 protein: CASSLSGATEAFF

D gene: NA
J gene: TRBJ2-1
clone size: NA
V gene: TRBV7-2
CDR3 DNA: TGTGCCAGCAGCTTAGCAGCTGGGACGGCCAATGAGCAGTTCTTC
CDR3 protein: CASSLAAGTANEQFF

D gene: NA
J gene: TRBJ2-3
clone size: NA
V gene: TRBV5-5
CDR3 DNA: TGTGCCAGCAGCTTTAAAGCTAGCGCCACAGATACGCAGTATTTT
CDR3 protein: CASSFKASATDTQYF

D gene: TRBD2
J gene: TRBJ2-7
clone size: NA
V gene: TRBV5-4
CDR3 DNA: TGTGCCAGCAGCACGCGGACTAGCGGGACCTACGAGCAGTACTTC
CDR3 protein: CASSTRTSGTYEQYF

D gene: NA
J gene: TRBJ1-1
clone size: NA
V gene: TRBV7-8
CDR3 DNA: TGTGCCAGCAGCCCGCGTTTAGGGGTAAGGACTGAAGCTTTCTTT
CDR3 protein: CASSPRLGVRTEAFF

D gene: NA
J gene: TRBJ1-1
clone size: NA
V gene: TRBV6-6
CDR3 DNA: TGTGCCAGCTACCGGGACGGGAACACTGAAGCTTTCTTT
CDR3 protein: CASYRDGNTEAFF

D gene: NA
J gene: TRBJ1-1
clone size: NA
V gene: TRBV29-1
CDR3 DNA: TGCAGCGTTGAAATAGGAGGGAACACTGAAGCTTTCTTT
CDR3 protein: CSVEIGGNTEAFF

D gene: NA
J gene: TRBJ2-1
clone size: NA
V gene: TRBV30
CDR3 DNA: TGTGCCTGGAGTGATACACCGAGCTCCTACAATGAGCAGTTCTTC
CDR3 protein: CAWSDTPSSYNEQFF

D gene: NA
J gene: TRBJ2-2
clone size: NA
V gene: TRBV6-5
CDR3 DNA: TGTGCCAGCAGGGCCACCTCGAACACCGGGGAGCTGTTTTTT
CDR3 protein: CASRATSNTGELFF

D gene: NA
J gene: TRBJ2-3
clone size: NA
V gene: TRBV6-5
CDR3 DNA: TGTGCCAGCAGTCCAGGGCCAGATACGCAGTATTTT
CDR3 protein: CASSPGPDTQYF

D gene: NA
J gene: TRBJ1-5
clone size: NA
V gene: TRBV30
CDR3 DNA: TGTGCCTGGGCCCCCCCTTATAGCAATCAGCCCCAGCATTTT
CDR3 protein: CAWAPPYSNQPQHF

D gene: TRBD1
J gene: TRBJ1-2
clone size: NA
V gene: TRBV27
CDR3 DNA: TGTGCCAGCAGTTTAAAGGGGGCAAGCTATGGCTACACCTTC
CDR3 protein: CASSLKGASYGYTF

D gene: TRBD1
J gene: TRBJ1-6
clone size: NA
V gene: TRBV14
CDR3 DNA: TGTGCCAGCAGCCAAGTAGGGACAGGGGTTAGTCCCCTCCACTTT
CDR3 protein: CASSQVGTGVSPLHF

D gene: TRBD1
J gene: TRBJ1-5
clone size: NA
V gene: TRBV6-5
CDR3 DNA: TGTGCCAGCAGGGGGACAGGCAATCAGCCCCAGCATTTT
CDR3 protein: CASRGTGNQPQHF

D gene: NA
J gene: TRBJ2-3
clone size: NA
V gene: TRBV27
CDR3 DNA: TGTGCCAGCAGTCCCGCCGACAGATTAGTCCCAGATACGCAGTATTTT
CDR3 protein: CASSPADRLVPDTQYF

D gene: NA
J gene: TRBJ1-3
clone size: once
V gene: TRBV12-5
CDR3 DNA: TGTGCTAGTGGCTCATGGACACGTGAGTATTTT
CDR3 protein: CASGSWTREYF

D gene: NA
J gene: TRBJ1-2
clone size: NA
V gene: TRBV10-3
CDR3 DNA: TGTGCCATCAGTGAGAGTGGGATAGCTGATGGCTACACCTTC
CDR3 protein: CAISESGIADGYTF

D gene: TRBD2
J gene: TRBJ2-1
clone size: NA
V gene: TRBV5-1
CDR3 DNA: TGCGCCAGCAGCTTGGGGGAGCCGGGACTAGGGGACAATGAGCAGTTCTTC
CDR3 protein: CASSLGEPGLGDNEQFF

D gene: TRBD1
J gene: TRBJ1-5
clone size: NA
V gene: TRBV15
CDR3 DNA: TGTGCCACCAGCAAACATACAGGGGTCCTTCAGCCCCAGCATTTT
CDR3 protein: CATSKHTGVLQPQHF

D gene: NA
J gene: TRBJ1-1
clone size: NA
V gene: TRBV11-3
CDR3 DNA: TGTGCCAGCAGCTTCCTAATGAACACTGAAGCTTTCTTT
CDR3 protein: CASSFLMNTEAFF

D gene: TRBD2
J gene: TRBJ2-3
clone size: NA
V gene: TRBV6-5
CDR3 DNA: TGTGCCAGCAGCCCAGGACTAGTCGGGGTGGATACGCAGTATTTT
CDR3 protein: CASSPGLVGVDTQYF

D gene: NA
J gene: TRBJ1-1
clone size: many
V gene: TRBV30
CDR3 DNA: TGTGCCTGGAGTGATGGAAACACTGAAGCTTTCTTT
CDR3 protein: CAWSDGNTEAFF

D gene: NA
J gene: TRBJ1-6
clone size: NA
V gene: TRBV14
CDR3 DNA: TGTGCCAGCAGCCACCCTCGATCACCCCTCCACTTT
CDR3 protein: CASSHPRSPLHF

D gene: NA
J gene: TRBJ1-4
clone size: NA
V gene: TRBV30
CDR3 DNA: TGTGCCTGGAGTAAGGGAGTTCATGAAAAACTGTTTTTT
CDR3 protein: CAWSKGVHEKLFF

D gene: TRBD1
J gene: TRBJ1-2
clone size: NA
V gene: TRBV6-5
CDR3 DNA: TGTGCCAGCAGTCTAAGACAGGGGGCATATGGCTACACCTTC
CDR3 protein: CASSLRQGAYGYTF

D gene: NA
J gene: TRBJ2-5
clone size: few
V gene: TRBV9
CDR3 DNA: TGTGCCAGCAGCGTAGGTGCGGCGACGGGAGAGACCCAGTACTTC
CDR3 protein: CASSVGAATGETQYF

D gene: NA
J gene: TRBJ1-1
clone size: NA
V gene: TRBV2
CDR3 DNA: TGTGCCAGCAGTGAAAGACCCCCAAAAGCTGAAGCTTTCTTT
CDR3 protein: CASSERPPKAEAFF

D gene: NA
J gene: TRBJ2-5
clone size: few
V gene: TRBV27
CDR3 DNA: TGTGCCAGCAGTTCAACAGGCTCCCTAGGGACCCAGTACTTC
CDR3 protein: CASSSTGSLGTQYF

D gene: TRBD1
J gene: TRBJ1-6
clone size: NA
V gene: TRBV6-4
CDR3 DNA: TGTGCCAGCAGTGACTCGACAGGGGGCTCACCCCTCCACTTT
CDR3 protein: CASSDSTGGSPLHF

D gene: TRBD2
J gene: TRBJ2-3
clone size: NA
V gene: TRBV9
CDR3 DNA: TGTGCCAGCAGCACACGGGACTATAGCACAGATACGCAGTATTTT
CDR3 protein: CASSTRDYSTDTQYF

D gene: NA
J gene: TRBJ1-1
clone size: NA
V gene: TRBV18
CDR3 DNA: TGTGCCAGCTCTCCACAGGGCACTGAAGCTTTCTTT
CDR3 protein: CASSPQGTEAFF